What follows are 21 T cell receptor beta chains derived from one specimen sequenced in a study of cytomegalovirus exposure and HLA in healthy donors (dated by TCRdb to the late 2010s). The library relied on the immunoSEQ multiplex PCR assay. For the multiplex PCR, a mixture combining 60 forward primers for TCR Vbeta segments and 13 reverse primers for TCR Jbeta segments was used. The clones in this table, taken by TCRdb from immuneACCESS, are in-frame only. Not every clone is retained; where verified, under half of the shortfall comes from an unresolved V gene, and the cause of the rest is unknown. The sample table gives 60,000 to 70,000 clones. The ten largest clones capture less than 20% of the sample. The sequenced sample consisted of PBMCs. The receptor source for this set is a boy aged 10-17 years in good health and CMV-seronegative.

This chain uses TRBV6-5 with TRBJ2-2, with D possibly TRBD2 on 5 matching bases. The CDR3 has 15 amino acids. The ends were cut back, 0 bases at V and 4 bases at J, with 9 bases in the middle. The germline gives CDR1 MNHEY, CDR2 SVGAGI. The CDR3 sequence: CASSYSDFFTGELFF. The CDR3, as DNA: TGTGCCAGCAGTTACTCGGACTTCTTCACCGGGGAGCTGTTTTTT.

The CDR3 DNA reads TGTGCCAGCAGCTTGTCCGCGGGAGGGCCGAACACCGGGGAGCTGTTTTTT. Translation gives CASSLSAGGPNTGELFF. The chain joins TRBV7-2 to TRBJ2-2, with 9 bases that match TRBD2. This CDR3 contains 17 residues. Unmatched junction bases numbered 5, after V lost 3 bases and J lost 0 bases. Per the germline V gene, CDR1 is SGHTA and CDR2 is FQGNSA.

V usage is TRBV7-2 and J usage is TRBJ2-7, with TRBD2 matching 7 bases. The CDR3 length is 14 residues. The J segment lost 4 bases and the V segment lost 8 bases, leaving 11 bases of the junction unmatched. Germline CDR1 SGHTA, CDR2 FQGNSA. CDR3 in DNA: TGTGCCAGCGGATTTCGGGGGGACTTATACGAGCAGTACTTC. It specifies CASGFRGDLYEQYF.

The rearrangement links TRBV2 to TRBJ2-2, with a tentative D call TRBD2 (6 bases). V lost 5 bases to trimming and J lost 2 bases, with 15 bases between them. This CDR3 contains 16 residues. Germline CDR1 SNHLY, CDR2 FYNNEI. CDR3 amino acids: CASSLSGLGNTGELFF. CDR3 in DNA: TGTGCCAGCAGTCTCTCGGGACTGGGAAACACCGGGGAGCTGTTTTTT. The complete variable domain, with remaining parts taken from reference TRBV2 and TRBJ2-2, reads EPEVTQTPSHQVTQMGQEVILRCVPISNHLYFYWYRQILGQKVEFLVSFYNNEISEKSEIFDDQFSVERPDGSNFTLKIRSTKLEDSAMYFCASSLSGLGNTGELFFGEGSRLTVL.

CDR3 nucleotides: TGTGCCAGCAGTTGGGAGGGGGATCAGCCCCAGCATTTT. It codes for CASSWEGDQPQHF. The V and J genes are TRBV27 and TRBJ1-5; D may be TRBD1 (6 bases). The CDR3 consists of 13 residues. V was pared by 4 bases and J by 5 bases, with 9 bases between. Germline V gene lookup returns CDR1 MNHEY and CDR2 SMNVEV (reference sequence).

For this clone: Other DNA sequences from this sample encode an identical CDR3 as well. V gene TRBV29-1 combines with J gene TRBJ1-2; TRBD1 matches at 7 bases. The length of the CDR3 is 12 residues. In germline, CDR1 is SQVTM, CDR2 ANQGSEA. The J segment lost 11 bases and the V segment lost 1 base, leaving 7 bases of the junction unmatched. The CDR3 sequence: CSVEARDSSYTF. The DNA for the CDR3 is TGCAGCGTTGAAGCCCGGGACAGTTCTTACACCTTC.

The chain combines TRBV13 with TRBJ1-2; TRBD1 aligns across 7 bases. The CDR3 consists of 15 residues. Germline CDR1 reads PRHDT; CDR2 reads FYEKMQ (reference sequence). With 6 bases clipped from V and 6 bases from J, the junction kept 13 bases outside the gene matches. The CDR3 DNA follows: TGTGCCAGCAGGCCCCTTTTCCGGGACAGAGATGGCTACACCTTC. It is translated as CASRPLFRDRDGYTF. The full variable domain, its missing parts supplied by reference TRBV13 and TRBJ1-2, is AAGVIQSPRHLIKEKRETATLKCYPIPRHDTVYWYQQGPGQDPQFLISFYEKMQSDKGSIPDRFSAQQFSDYHSELNMSSLELGDSALYFCASRPLFRDRDGYTFGSGTRLTVV.

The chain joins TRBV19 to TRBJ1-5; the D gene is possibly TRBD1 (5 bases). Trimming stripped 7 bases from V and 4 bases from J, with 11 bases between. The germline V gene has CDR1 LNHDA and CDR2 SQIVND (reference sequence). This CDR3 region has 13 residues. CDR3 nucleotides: TGTGCCAGTAATTGGGGCCCGAATCAGCCCCAGCATTTT. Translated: CASNWGPNQPQHF.

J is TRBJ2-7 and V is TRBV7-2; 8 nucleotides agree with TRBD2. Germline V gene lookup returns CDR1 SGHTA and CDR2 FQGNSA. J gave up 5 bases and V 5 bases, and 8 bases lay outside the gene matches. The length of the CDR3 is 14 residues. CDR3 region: CASSPYGTSDEQYF. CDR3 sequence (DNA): TGTGCCAGCAGCCCCTACGGGACTAGTGACGAGCAGTACTTC.

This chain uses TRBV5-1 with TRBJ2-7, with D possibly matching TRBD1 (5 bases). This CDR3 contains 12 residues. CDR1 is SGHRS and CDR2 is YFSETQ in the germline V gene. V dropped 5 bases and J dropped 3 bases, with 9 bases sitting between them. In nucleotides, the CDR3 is TGCGCCAGCAGAAGTGACAGCTACGAGCAGTACTTC. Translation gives CASRSDSYEQYF.

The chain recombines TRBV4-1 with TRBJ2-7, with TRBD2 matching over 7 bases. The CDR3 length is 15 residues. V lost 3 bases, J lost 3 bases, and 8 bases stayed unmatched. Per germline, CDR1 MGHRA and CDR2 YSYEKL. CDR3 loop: CASSQGGGANYEQYF. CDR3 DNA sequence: TGCGCCAGCAGCCAGGGGGGAGGGGCCAACTACGAGCAGTACTTC.

This CDR3 is CSARDFEGYTF. The DNA for the CDR3 is TGCAGTGCTAGAGATTTTGAGGGCTACACCTTC. The V and J genes are TRBV20-1 and TRBJ1-2; the D is unclear. Germline CDR1 and CDR2: DFQATT and SNEGSKA (reference sequence). V was cut by 0 bases and J by 8 bases, with 7 bases left in between. This CDR3 is built from 11 residues.

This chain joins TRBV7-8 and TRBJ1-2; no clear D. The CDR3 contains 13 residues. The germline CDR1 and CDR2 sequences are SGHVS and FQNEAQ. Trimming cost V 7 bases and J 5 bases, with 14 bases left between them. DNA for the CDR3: TGTGCCAGCAAGGTTGAGGCCGGTTATGGCTACACCTTC. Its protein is CASKVEAGYGYTF.

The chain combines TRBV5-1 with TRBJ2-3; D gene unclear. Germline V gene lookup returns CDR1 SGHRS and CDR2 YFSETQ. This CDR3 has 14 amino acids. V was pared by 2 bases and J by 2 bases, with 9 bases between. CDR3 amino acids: CASSLGGYTDTQYF. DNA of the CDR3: TGCGCCAGCAGCTTAGGCGGTTACACAGATACGCAGTATTTT.

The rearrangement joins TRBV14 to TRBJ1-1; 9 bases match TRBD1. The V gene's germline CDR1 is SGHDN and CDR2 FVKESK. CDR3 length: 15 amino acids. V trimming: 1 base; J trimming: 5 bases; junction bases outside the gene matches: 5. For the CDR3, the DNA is TGTGCCAGCAGCCAAGCACAGGGGGCACGGACTGAAGCTTTCTTT. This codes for CASSQAQGARTEAFF.

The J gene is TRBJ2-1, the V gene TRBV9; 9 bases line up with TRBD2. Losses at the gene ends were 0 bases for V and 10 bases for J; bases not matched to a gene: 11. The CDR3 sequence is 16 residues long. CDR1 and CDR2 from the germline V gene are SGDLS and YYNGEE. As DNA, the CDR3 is TGTGCCAGCAGCGTAGTACTCGCGGGAGGGCCGAGGGAGCAGTTCTTC. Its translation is CASSVVLAGGPREQFF.

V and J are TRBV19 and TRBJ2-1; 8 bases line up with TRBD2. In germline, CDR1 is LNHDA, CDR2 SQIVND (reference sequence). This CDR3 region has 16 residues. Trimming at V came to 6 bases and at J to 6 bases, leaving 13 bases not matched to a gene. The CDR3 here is CASRRAAGANVNEQFF. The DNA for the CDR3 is TGTGCCAGTAGGCGCGCAGCGGGAGCGAACGTCAATGAGCAGTTCTTC.

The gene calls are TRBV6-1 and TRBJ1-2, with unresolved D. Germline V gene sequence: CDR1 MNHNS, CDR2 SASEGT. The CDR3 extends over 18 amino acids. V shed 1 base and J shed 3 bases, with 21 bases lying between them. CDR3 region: CASSEVAWQEGYHYGYTF. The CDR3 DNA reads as TGTGCCAGCAGTGAAGTAGCGTGGCAGGAGGGCTACCACTATGGCTACACCTTC.

Written as DNA, the CDR3 is TGTGCCAGCAGCCCCCCGGGGACTAGCGATGGTCTAGGTACGCAGTATTTT. Amino acids: CASSPPGTSDGLGTQYF. The chain uses TRBV5-4 and TRBJ2-3, with 10 bases lining up with TRBD2. The germline V gene has CDR1 SGHNT and CDR2 YYREEE (reference sequence). The CDR3 totals 17 residues. With V trimmed by 4 bases and J by 8 bases, 16 bases remained unmatched.

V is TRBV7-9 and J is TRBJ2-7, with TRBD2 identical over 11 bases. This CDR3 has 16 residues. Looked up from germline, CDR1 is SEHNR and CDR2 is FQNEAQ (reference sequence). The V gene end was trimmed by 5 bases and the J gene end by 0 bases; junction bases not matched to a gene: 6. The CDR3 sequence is CASSQIAGGSSYEQYF. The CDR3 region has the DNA TGTGCCAGCAGCCAAATAGCGGGAGGGAGCTCCTACGAGCAGTACTTC.

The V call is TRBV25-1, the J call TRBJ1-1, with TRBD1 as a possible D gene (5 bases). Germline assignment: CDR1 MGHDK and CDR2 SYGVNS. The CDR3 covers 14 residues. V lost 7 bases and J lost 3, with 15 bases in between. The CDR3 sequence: CASTDGGVDTEAFF. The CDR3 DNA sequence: TGTGCCAGCACTGACGGAGGGGTTGACACTGAAGCTTTCTTT.